Below, 26 T cell receptor beta chains from the same sample are listed, as sequenced in a study of radiotherapy plus CTLA-4 blockade in lung cancer. Profiled with immunoSEQ multiplex PCR; TCRdb holds only in-frame clones, not every one. The data hold approximately 47,000 clones, with 50% to 70% observed a single time. The sample in question was peripheral blood, obtained from a patient treated with radiotherapy plus ipilimumab. The receptor set was obtained from a human donor with non-small cell lung cancer who had a partial response to radiotherapy plus ipilimumab.

This chain links TRBV6-5 with TRBJ2-7; 7 positions match TRBD1. CDR3 length: 13 residues. Germline values: CDR1 MNHEY, CDR2 SVGAGI. The V and J ends lost 4 bases and 0 bases, in that order; junction bases with no gene match: 0. CDR3 protein: CASSWDSSYEQYF. CDR3 sequence (DNA): TGTGCCAGCAGTTGGGACAGCTCCTACGAGCAGTACTTC.

This clone showed up just once. This chain joins TRBV9 and TRBJ2-7; tentatively, D is TRBD2 (6 bases). V dropped 0 bases and J dropped 7 bases, with 20 bases sitting between them. The CDR3 totals 16 residues. Looked up from germline, CDR1 is SGDLS and CDR2 is YYNGEE. The CDR3 region is CASSVGGTGVLREQYF. CDR3 bases: TGTGCCAGCAGCGTAGGGGGGACTGGGGTACTACGGGAGCAGTACTTC.

This rearrangement joins TRBV25-1 to TRBJ2-1; perhaps TRBD1 as D (6 bases). The V end was cut by 9 bases, the J end by 4 bases, with 16 bases between. The CDR3 extends over 14 amino acids. CDR1 is MGHDK, CDR2 SYGVNS, per germline. The CDR3 region is CASGEGQPYNEQFF. Here the CDR3 DNA reads TGTGCCAGTGGGGAAGGACAGCCATACAATGAGCAGTTCTTC.

The chain carries TRBV9 and TRBJ2-2, with D possibly matching TRBD1 (6 bases). V was trimmed by 4 bases and J by 6 bases, leaving 16 bases between them. The CDR3 has 15 amino acids. CDR1 is SGDLS, CDR2 YYNGEE, per germline. The CDR3 loop reads CASSSNRVTAGELFF. The DNA of the CDR3 is TGTGCCAGCAGCTCTAACAGGGTGACGGCCGGGGAGCTGTTTTTT. Using reference TRBV9 and TRBJ2-2 for the parts outside the CDR3, the full variable domain is DSGVTQTPKHLITATGQRVTLRCSPRSGDLSVYWYQQSLDQGLQFLIQYYNGEERAKGNILERFSAQQFPDLHSELNLSSLELGDSALYFCASSSNRVTAGELFFGEGSRLTVL.

The rearrangement links TRBV27 to TRBJ1-4, with D perhaps TRBD1 (5 bases). Trimming shortened V by 8 bases and J by 8 bases, and 18 bases separated the two germline ends. The CDR3 is 14 residues long. The V gene's germline CDR1 is MNHEY and CDR2 SMNVEV (reference sequence). The chain's CDR3 is CASGRTRVGEKLFF. The CDR3 bases are TGTGCCAGCGGCCGGACAAGGGTCGGGGAAAAACTGTTTTTT.

This clone was seen only a few times. CDR3 residues: CASSLGGGDYGYTF. DNA of the CDR3: TGCGCCAGCAGCTTGGGGGGAGGGGACTATGGCTACACCTTC. J is TRBJ1-2 and V is TRBV5-1, with a possible D match to TRBD1 (5 bases). Trimming cost V 0 bases and J 3 bases, with 9 bases left between them. The CDR3 extends over 14 amino acids. The germline V gene encodes CDR1 SGHRS and CDR2 YFSETQ.

This sequence joins TRBV6-6 and TRBJ2-5; weak D call: TRBD1 (5 bases). The J call may be in error: the DNA end matches TRBJ2-7 better. This CDR3 has 13 residues. Germline V gene lookup returns CDR1 MNHNY and CDR2 SVGAGI (reference sequence). CDR3 nucleotide sequence: TGTGCCAGCAACAATCAGGGTTACGGCGAGCAGTACTTC. Its protein is CASNNQGYGEQYF.

The CDR3 region has the DNA TGTGCCAGCAGGGGGACTAGCGGGGGGAGAGATACGCAGTATTTT. Its translation: CASRGTSGGRDTQYF. J is TRBJ2-3 and V is TRBV2; 15 positions match TRBD2. Trimming at V came to 6 bases and at J to 5 bases, leaving 3 bases not matched to a gene. The germline CDR1 and CDR2 sequences are SNHLY and FYNNEI. The CDR3 has 15 amino acids.

The chain recombines TRBV11-2 with TRBJ2-5; 8 nucleotides align to TRBD1. CDR3 size: 17 residues. CDR1 and CDR2 from the germline V gene are SGHAT and FQNNGV. V gave up 2 bases and J gave up 2 bases; unmatched junction bases: 10. The CDR3 region is CASSLLGTGGKQETQYF. The CDR3 nucleotides read TGTGCCAGCAGCTTATTAGGTACAGGGGGAAAGCAAGAGACCCAGTACTTC. Using reference TRBV11-2 and TRBJ2-5 for the parts outside the CDR3, the full variable domain is EAGVAQSPRYKIIEKRQSVAFWCNPISGHATLYWYQQILGQGPKLLIQFQNNGVVDDSQLPKDRFSAERLKGVDSTLKIQPAKLEDSAVYLCASSLLGTGGKQETQYFGPGTRLLVL.

Notes on this clone: One end of the junction varies from germline; a read error may be responsible. The rearrangement uses TRBV15 and TRBJ2-3; 10 bases map to TRBD2. Per germline, CDR1 LNHNV and CDR2 YYDKDF (reference sequence). The CDR3 length is 18 residues. CDR3 bases: TGTGCCGCCAGCAGAGATCGAGCGGAACTAGCGGGATCAGGTGCGCAGTATTTT. Protein sequence: CAASRDRAELAGSGAQYF. The full variable domain, its missing parts supplied by reference TRBV15 and TRBJ2-3, is DAMVIQNPRYQVTQFGKPVTLSCSQTLNHNVMYWYQQKSSQAPKLLFHYYDKDFNNEADTPDNFQSRRPNTSFCFLDIRSPGLGDTAMYLCAASRDRAELAGSGAQYFGPGTRLTVL.

The chain has TRBV27 and TRBJ1-2, with D tentatively TRBD1 (5 bases). Germline loops: CDR1 MNHEY, CDR2 SMNVEV (reference sequence). The CDR3 covers 13 residues. Trimming cost V 6 bases and J 6 bases, with 14 bases left between them. The CDR3 region has the DNA TGTGCCAGCAGGCAGATCTCGGGGGATGGCTACACCTTC. This gives the protein CASRQISGDGYTF.

The chain has TRBV5-6 and TRBJ1-3, with D uncertain. Trimming shortened V by 0 bases and J by 4 bases, and 8 bases separated the two germline ends. CDR1 is SGHDT and CDR2 is YYEEEE in the germline V gene. The CDR3 sequence is 14 residues long. The CDR3 region is CASSLAFKGNTIYF. CDR3 DNA sequence: TGTGCCAGCAGCTTGGCCTTTAAAGGAAACACCATATATTTT.

This chain's CDR3 is CASSPRDKSYEQYF. CDR3 DNA: TGTGCCAGTAGTCCGAGGGACAAGTCCTACGAGCAGTACTTC. V and J are TRBV19 and TRBJ2-7, with D maybe TRBD1 (6 bases). The germline V gene encodes CDR1 LNHDA and CDR2 SQIVND (reference sequence). V was trimmed by 5 bases and J by 1 base, leaving 12 bases between them. The CDR3 loop spans 14 amino acids.

The V and J genes are TRBV18 and TRBJ1-2; maybe TRBD1 (5 bases). CDR1 and CDR2 (germline): KGHSH, LQKENI. This CDR3 spans 13 amino acids. The V end was cut by 2 bases, the J end by 7 bases, with 11 bases between. CDR3 residues: CASSPGQQGGYTF. The CDR3 DNA reads as TGTGCCAGCTCACCAGGGCAGCAGGGTGGCTACACCTTC. Based on the CDR3 plus reference TRBV18 and TRBJ1-2, the full variable domain is NAGVMQNPRHLVRRRGQEARLRCSPMKGHSHVYWYRQLPEEGLKFMVYLQKENIIDESGMPKERFSAEFPKEGPSILRIQQVVRGDSAAYFCASSPGQQGGYTFGSGTRLTVV.

This clone was found once. The CDR3 protein is CASSNGGQETQYF. The CDR3 region has the DNA TGTGCCAGCAGCAACGGGGGGCAAGAGACCCAGTACTTC. The chain combines TRBV14 with TRBJ2-5; 7 bases agree with TRBD2. The CDR3 extends over 13 amino acids. V shed 5 bases, J shed 2 bases, and the junction held 2 bases outside the gene matches. Germline assignment: CDR1 SGHDN and CDR2 FVKESK.

The V call is TRBV9, the J call TRBJ2-1; the D is unclear. The CDR3 spans 15 residues. CDR1 and CDR2 from the germline V gene are SGDLS and YYNGEE. V lost 0 bases and J 4 bases, leaving 11 bases between the germline ends. CDR3 sequence (DNA): TGTGCCAGCAGCGTAGAAGGCGGAGATTACAATGAGCAGTTCTTC. It codes for CASSVEGGDYNEQFF.

This chain joins TRBV19 and TRBJ1-1; D is perhaps TRBD1 (6 bases). This CDR3 region has 13 residues. V gave up 6 bases and J gave up 4 bases, with 12 bases separating them. Germline V gene data show CDR1 as LNHDA and CDR2 as SQIVND (reference sequence). The CDR3 DNA sequence: TGTGCCAGTAGACCTCGGGGGGCCACTGAAGCTTTCTTT. Its protein is CASRPRGATEAFF.

The genes are TRBV30 and TRBJ2-7; tentatively, D is TRBD2 (5 bases). This CDR3 has 11 residues. V lost 7 bases, J lost 2 bases, and 9 bases lay in between. The V gene's germline CDR1 is GTSNPN and CDR2 SVGIG (reference sequence). CDR3 nucleotide sequence: TGTGCCTTAATGGGAGCCTACGAGCAGTACTTC. Translated: CALMGAYEQYF.

The chain joins TRBV6-1 to TRBJ2-2; D ambiguous. CDR1 is MNHNS, CDR2 SASEGT, per germline. V was shortened by 5 bases and J by 5 bases, with 9 bases between the two germline ends. The CDR3 length is 13 residues. The CDR3: CASSYSLTGELFF. The CDR3 coding sequence is TGTGCCAGCAGTTATAGTTTGACCGGGGAGCTGTTTTTT.

V usage is TRBV5-4 and J usage is TRBJ2-7, with D perhaps TRBD1 (6 bases). Germline CDR1 SGHNT, CDR2 YYREEE (reference sequence). This CDR3 is built from 16 residues. Trimming took 4 bases from V and 3 from J, leaving 20 bases between them. The CDR3 DNA sequence: TGTGCCAGCAGCGGGGGCGGTGACAGTGACCTCTACGAGCAGTACTTC. Translation: CASSGGGDSDLYEQYF.

This clone came up a few times. The chain couples TRBV5-6 to TRBJ1-2, with D perhaps TRBD1 (5 bases). V lost 5 bases, J lost 6 bases, and 14 bases lay in between. CDR1 and CDR2 (germline): SGHDT, YYEEEE. The CDR3 loop spans 13 amino acids. DNA for the CDR3: TGTGCCAGCAGACCTGAGGGGAGGGATGGCTACACCTTC. Protein product: CASRPEGRDGYTF.

V is TRBV15 and J is TRBJ1-2, with D tentatively TRBD1 (6 bases). Germline V gene lookup returns CDR1 LNHNV and CDR2 YYDKDF (reference sequence). This CDR3 is built from 15 residues. The V gene lost 1 base and the J gene lost 6 bases, with 15 bases spanning the gap. CDR3 DNA sequence: TGTGCCACCAGCAGAGGAGCAGGGGTTTGGAATGGCTACACCTTC. Translation gives CATSRGAGVWNGYTF.

In this sample, this clone turned up a few times. The same CDR3 also results from other DNA sequences found in this sample. V usage is TRBV12-5 and J usage is TRBJ2-7; 8 positions match TRBD2. This CDR3 contains 13 residues. Germline V lookup: CDR1 LGHNT, CDR2 FRNRAP. The V segment lost 6 bases and the J segment 0 bases; nucleotides outside the gene matches: 1. CDR3 sequence: CASGLAGSYEQYF. CDR3 nucleotide sequence: TGTGCTAGTGGCCTAGCGGGCTCCTACGAGCAGTACTTC.

This clone was recorded many times. V usage is TRBV18 and J usage is TRBJ1-5; no clear D gene. The germline V gene has CDR1 KGHSH and CDR2 LQKENI. V gave up 5 bases and J gave up 0 bases, with 8 bases separating them. This CDR3 is built from 14 residues. CDR3 region: CASSGQNSNQPQHF. DNA for the CDR3: TGTGCCAGCTCAGGGCAGAATAGCAATCAGCCCCAGCATTTT.

The rearrangement joins TRBV2 to TRBJ2-1, with TRBD1 as a possible D gene (5 bases). The CDR3 runs 15 residues. V dropped 7 bases and J dropped 7 bases, with 20 bases sitting between them. From germline, CDR1 is SNHLY and CDR2 FYNNEI. The CDR3 is CASNSDSTKSNEQFF. DNA for the CDR3: TGTGCCAGCAACTCCGACAGCACTAAAAGTAATGAGCAGTTCTTC.

The V and J genes are TRBV7-8 and TRBJ2-3, with 10 bases that match TRBD2. The V segment lost 7 bases and the J segment 4 bases; nucleotides outside the gene matches: 8. Germline V gene lookup returns CDR1 SGHVS and CDR2 FQNEAQ. The CDR3 is made up of 15 amino acids. CDR3 sequence: CASTTTSGKSDTQYF. CDR3 nucleotide sequence: TGTGCCAGCACCACTACTAGCGGGAAATCAGATACGCAGTATTTT.